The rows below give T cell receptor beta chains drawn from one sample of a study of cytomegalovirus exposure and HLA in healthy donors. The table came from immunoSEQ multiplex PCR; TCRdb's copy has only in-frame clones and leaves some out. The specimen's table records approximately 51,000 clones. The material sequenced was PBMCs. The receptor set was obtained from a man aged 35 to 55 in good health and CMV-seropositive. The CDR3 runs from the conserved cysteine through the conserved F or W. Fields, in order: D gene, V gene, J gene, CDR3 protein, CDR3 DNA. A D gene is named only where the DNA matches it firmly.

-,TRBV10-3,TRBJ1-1,CAISDHIRNTEAFF,TGTGCCATCAGTGATCACATAAGGAACACTGAAGCTTTCTTT
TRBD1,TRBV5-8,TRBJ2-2,CASSLQGALGELFF,TGTGCCAGCAGCTTACAGGGGGCGCTTGGGGAGCTGTTTTTT
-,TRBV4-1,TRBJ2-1,CASSQELSRTPNNEQFF,TGCGCCAGCAGCCAAGAGCTTTCCAGGACACCGAACAATGAGCAGTTCTTC
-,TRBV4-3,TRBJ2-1,CASSHRATGSSDNEQFF,TGCGCCAGCAGCCACCGAGCGACAGGCAGCTCCGACAATGAGCAGTTCTTC
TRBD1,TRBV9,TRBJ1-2,CASSVGTGGANYGYTF,TGTGCCAGCAGCGTAGGGACAGGGGGCGCTAACTATGGCTACACCTTC
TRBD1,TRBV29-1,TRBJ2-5,CSGSGTVETQYF,TGCAGCGGCTCCGGGACAGTAGAGACCCAGTACTTC
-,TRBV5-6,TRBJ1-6,CASSLGRGGNSPLHF,TGTGCCAGCAGCTTGGGTAGGGGGGGTAATTCACCCCTCCACTTT
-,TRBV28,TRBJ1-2,CASKTGTYGYTF,TGTGCCAGCAAAACAGGTACCTATGGCTACACCTTC
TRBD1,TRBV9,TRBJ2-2,CASSVFSTGGSTGELFF,TGTGCCAGCAGCGTATTCTCGACAGGGGGGTCGACCGGGGAGCTGTTTTTT
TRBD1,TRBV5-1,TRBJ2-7,CASSGTGDYEQYF,TGCGCCAGCAGCGGGACAGGGGACTACGAGCAGTACTTC
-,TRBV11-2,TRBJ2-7,CASSISASYEQYF,TGTGCCAGCAGCATTAGTGCCTCCTACGAGCAGTACTTC
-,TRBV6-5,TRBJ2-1,CAIGHHASYNEQFF,TGTGCCATTGGACACCATGCCTCCTACAATGAGCAGTTCTTC
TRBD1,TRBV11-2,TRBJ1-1,CASSWAGGTEAFF,TGTGCCAGCAGCTGGGCAGGGGGTACTGAAGCTTTCTTT
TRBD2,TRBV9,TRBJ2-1,CASSPGGTSGYNEQFF,TGTGCCAGCAGCCCAGGGGGGACTAGCGGGTACAATGAGCAGTTCTTC
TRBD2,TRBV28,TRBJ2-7,CASSPRRRGDNYEQYF,TGTGCCAGCAGTCCAAGGAGGCGGGGGGATAACTACGAGCAGTACTTC
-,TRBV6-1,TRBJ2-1,CAMGIGDRNEQFF,TGTGCCATGGGAATAGGGGATCGGAATGAGCAGTTCTTC
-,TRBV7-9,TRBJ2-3,CASSLVGASTDTQYF,TGTGCCAGCAGCTTAGTGGGAGCTAGCACAGATACGCAGTATTTT
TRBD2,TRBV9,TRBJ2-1,CASSAALAGGVNEQFF,TGTGCCAGCAGCGCGGCCCTAGCGGGAGGTGTCAATGAGCAGTTCTTC
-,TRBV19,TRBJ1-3,CASMKTRTANSGNTIYF,TGTGCCAGTATGAAAACCCGGACAGCCAACTCTGGAAACACCATATATTTT
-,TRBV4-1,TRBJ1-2,CASSQDAPEAELNYGYTF,TGCGCCAGCAGCCAAGATGCCCCGGAGGCAGAACTAAACTATGGCTACACCTTC
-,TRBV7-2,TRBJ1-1,CASSLEGAFEAFF,TGTGCCAGCAGCTTAGAAGGGGCCTTTGAAGCTTTCTTT
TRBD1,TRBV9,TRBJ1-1,CASSGGDRGNTEAFF,TGTGCCAGCAGCGGGGGGGACAGGGGAAATACTGAAGCTTTCTTT
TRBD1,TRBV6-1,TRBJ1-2,CASSEAGDRINYGYTF,TGTGCCAGCAGTGAAGCTGGGGACAGAATAAACTATGGCTACACCTTC
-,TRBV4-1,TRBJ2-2,CASSQGGINTGELFF,TGCGCCAGCAGCCAAGGAGGGATTAATACCGGGGAGCTGTTTTTT
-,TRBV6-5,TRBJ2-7,CASSTATGSSYEQYF,TGTGCCAGCAGTACAGCGACAGGTTCGTCCTACGAGCAGTACTTC
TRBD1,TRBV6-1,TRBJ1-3,CASSERQGVTRNTIYF,TGTGCCAGCAGTGAACGGCAGGGGGTGACGAGGAACACCATATATTTT
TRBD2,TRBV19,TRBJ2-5,CASSSLAGGQETQYF,TGTGCCAGTAGTTCCTTAGCGGGGGGGCAAGAGACCCAGTACTTC
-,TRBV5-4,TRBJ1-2,CASSLEQTGYGYTF,TGTGCCAGCAGCTTGGAACAAACAGGCTATGGCTACACCTTC
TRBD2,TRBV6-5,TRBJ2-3,CASKGTSGGDTQYF,TGTGCCAGCAAGGGGACTAGCGGGGGAGATACGCAGTATTTT
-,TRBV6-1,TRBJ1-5,CASSESLLAGMYQPQHF,TGTGCCAGCAGTGAAAGCTTATTGGCAGGGATGTACCAGCCCCAGCATTTT
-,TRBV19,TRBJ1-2,CASSRDKDYGYTF,TGTGCCAGTAGCAGGGATAAGGACTATGGCTACACCTTC
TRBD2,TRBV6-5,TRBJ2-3,CASSWGGSKDTQYF,TGTGCCAGCAGTTGGGGAGGGTCTAAGGATACGCAGTATTTT
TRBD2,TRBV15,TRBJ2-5,CATSRGAGAELTQYF,TGTGCCACCAGCAGGGGAGCGGGGGCGGAATTGACCCAGTACTTC
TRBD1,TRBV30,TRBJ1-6,CAWEGQGNSPLHF,TGTGCCTGGGAAGGACAGGGAAATTCACCCCTCCACTTT
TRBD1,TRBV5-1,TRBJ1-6,CASSSSGQGAAGGPLHF,TGCGCCAGCAGCTCCTCGGGACAGGGAGCCGCCGGGGGACCCCTCCACTTT
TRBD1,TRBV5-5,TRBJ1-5,CASSTGTGENQPQHF,TGTGCCAGCAGCACCGGGACAGGGGAAAATCAGCCCCAGCATTTT
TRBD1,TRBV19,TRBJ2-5,CASSIGQAQDYQETQYF,TGTGCCAGTAGTATTGGACAGGCACAGGACTACCAAGAGACCCAGTACTTC
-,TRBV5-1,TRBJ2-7,CASSLGGDIPYEQYF,TGCGCCAGCAGCTTAGGGGGGGACATCCCCTACGAGCAGTACTTC
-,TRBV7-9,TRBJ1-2,CASSTRDSPGYTF,TGTGCCAGCAGTACTAGGGACTCGCCTGGCTACACCTTC
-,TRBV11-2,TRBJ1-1,CASSRGGGGTNTEAFF,TGTGCCAGCAGCCGGGGTGGGGGCGGAACGAACACTGAAGCTTTCTTT